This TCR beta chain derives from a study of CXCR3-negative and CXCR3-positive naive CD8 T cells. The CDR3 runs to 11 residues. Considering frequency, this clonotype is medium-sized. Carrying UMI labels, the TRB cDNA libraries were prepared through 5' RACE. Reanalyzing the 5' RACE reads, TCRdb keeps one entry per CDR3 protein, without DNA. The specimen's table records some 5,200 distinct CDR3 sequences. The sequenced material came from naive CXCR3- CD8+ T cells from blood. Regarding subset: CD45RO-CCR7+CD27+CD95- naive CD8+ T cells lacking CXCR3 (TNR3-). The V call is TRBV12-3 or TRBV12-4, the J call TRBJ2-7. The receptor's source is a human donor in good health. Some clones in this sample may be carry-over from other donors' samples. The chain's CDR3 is CASSEAYEQYF.